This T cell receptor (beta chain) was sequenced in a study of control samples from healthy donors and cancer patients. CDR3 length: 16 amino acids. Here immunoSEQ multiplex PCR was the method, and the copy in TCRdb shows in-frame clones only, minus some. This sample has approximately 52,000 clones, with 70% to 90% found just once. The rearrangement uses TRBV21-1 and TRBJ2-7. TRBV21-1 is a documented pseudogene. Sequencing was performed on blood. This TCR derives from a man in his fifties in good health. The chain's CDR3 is CASSKKGSLWSYEQYF. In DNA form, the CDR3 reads TGTGCCAGCAGCAAAAAAGGGTCCCTTTGGAGCTACGAGCAGTACTTC.